This TCR beta chain was retrieved from a study of shared clonotypes between healthy human individuals. Clones were read by immunoSEQ multiplex PCR, and TCRdb kept only the in-frame ones, dropping some. In the table there are some 2.3 million clones, 85% to 95% of which are singletons. Among the donors, all were Caucasian adults who lived in Nashville, Tennessee. This CDR3 region has 13 residues. The germline CDR1 and CDR2 sequences are SQVTM and ANQGSEA. The sequence was collected from a man between 18 and 35 years old in good health. Some clones in this sample may be carry-over from other donors' samples. The sequenced sample consisted of naive CD4+ T cells from PBMCs. Subset here: CD45RA+ positively selected. The rearrangement joins TRBV29-1 to TRBJ2-7; 9 positions match TRBD2. CDR3: CSIGRGGTYEQYF. CDR3 coding DNA: TGCAGTATTGGGCGGGGGGGCACCTACGAGCAGTACTTC.